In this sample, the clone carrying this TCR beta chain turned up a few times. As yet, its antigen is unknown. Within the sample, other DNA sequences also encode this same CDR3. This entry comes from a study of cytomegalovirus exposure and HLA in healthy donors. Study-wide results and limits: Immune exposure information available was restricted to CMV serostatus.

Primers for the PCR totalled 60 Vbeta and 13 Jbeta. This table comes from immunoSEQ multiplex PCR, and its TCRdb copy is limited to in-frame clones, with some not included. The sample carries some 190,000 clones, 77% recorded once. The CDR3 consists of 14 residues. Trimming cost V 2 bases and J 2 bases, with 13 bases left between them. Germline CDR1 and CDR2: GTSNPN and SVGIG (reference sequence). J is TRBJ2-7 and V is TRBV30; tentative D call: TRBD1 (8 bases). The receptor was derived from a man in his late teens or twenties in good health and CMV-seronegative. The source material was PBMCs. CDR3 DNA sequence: TGTGCCTGGAGTCGGACAGGGACTACCTACGAGCAGTACTTC. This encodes CAWSRTGTTYEQYF.